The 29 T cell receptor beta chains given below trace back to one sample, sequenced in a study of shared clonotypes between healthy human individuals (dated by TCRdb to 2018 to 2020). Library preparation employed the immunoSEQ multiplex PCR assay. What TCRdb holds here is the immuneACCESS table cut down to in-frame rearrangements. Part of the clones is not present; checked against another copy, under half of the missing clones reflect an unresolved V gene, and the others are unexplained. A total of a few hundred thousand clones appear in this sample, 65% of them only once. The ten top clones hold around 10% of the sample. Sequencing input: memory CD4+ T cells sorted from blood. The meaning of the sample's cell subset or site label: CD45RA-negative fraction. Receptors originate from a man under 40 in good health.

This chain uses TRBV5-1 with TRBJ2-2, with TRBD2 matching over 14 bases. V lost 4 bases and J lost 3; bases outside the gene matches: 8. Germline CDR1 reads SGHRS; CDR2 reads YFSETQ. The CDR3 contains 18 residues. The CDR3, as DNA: TGCGCCAGCAGCAGAGGGACTAGCGGGAGTGTGTACACCGGGGAGCTGTTTTTT. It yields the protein CASSRGTSGSVYTGELFF.

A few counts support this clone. The CDR3 sequence is CASSLTPAGTSGELFF. DNA for the CDR3: TGTGCCAGCAGCTTAACTCCAGCGGGAACCTCCGGGGAGCTGTTTTTT. This chain joins TRBV11-3 and TRBJ2-2; the match to TRBD2 covers 7 bases. The CDR3 loop spans 16 amino acids. V gave up 2 bases and J gave up 6 bases; unmatched junction bases: 9. Germline V gene lookup returns CDR1 SGHNT and CDR2 YENEEA.

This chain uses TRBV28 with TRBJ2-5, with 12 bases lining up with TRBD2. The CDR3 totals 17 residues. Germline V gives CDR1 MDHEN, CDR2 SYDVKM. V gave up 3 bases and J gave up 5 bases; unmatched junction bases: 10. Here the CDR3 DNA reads TGTGCCAGCAGTTTCCGCCCTCTTCTAGCGGGAGGGGAGACCCAGTACTTC. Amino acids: CASSFRPLLAGGETQYF.

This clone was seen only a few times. CDR3 region: CASSEWGDTQYF. The CDR3 DNA reads TGTGCCAGCAGTGAATGGGGGGATACGCAGTATTTT. The chain joins TRBV2 to TRBJ2-3; D might be TRBD1 or TRBD2, each matching 5 bases. Germline V gives CDR1 SNHLY, CDR2 FYNNEI. CDR3 length equals 12 residues. V was pared by 2 bases and J by 6 bases, with 6 bases between.

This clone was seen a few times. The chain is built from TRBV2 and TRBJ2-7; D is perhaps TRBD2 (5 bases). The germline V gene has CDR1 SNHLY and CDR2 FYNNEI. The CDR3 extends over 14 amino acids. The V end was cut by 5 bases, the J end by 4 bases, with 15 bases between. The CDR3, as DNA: TGTGCCAGCAGTCGGAGCGGATTACGGTACGAGCAGTACTTC. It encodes CASSRSGLRYEQYF. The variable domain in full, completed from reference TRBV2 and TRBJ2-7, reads EPEVTQTPSHQVTQMGQEVILRCVPISNHLYFYWYRQILGQKVEFLVSFYNNEISEKSEIFDDQFSVERPDGSNFTLKIRSTKLEDSAMYFCASSRSGLRYEQYFGPGTRLTVT.

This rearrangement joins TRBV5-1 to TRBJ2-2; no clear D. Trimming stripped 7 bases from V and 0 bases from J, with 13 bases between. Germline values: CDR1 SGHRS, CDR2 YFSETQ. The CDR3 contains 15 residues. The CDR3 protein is CASESVEANTGELFF. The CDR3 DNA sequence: TGCGCCAGCGAAAGCGTCGAGGCGAACACCGGGGAGCTGTTTTTT. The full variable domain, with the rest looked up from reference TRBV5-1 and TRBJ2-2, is KAGVTQTPRYLIKTRGQQVTLSCSPISGHRSVSWYQQTPGQGLQFLFEYFSETQRNKGNFPGRFSGRQFSNSRSEMNVSTLELGDSALYLCASESVEANTGELFFGEGSRLTVL.

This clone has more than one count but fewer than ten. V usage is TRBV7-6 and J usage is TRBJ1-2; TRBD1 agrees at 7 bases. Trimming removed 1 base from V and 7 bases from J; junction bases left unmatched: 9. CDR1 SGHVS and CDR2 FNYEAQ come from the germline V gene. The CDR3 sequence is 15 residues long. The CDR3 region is CASSLVVGGGFGYTF. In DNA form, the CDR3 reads TGTGCCAGCAGCTTAGTAGTAGGGGGCGGATTTGGCTACACCTTC.

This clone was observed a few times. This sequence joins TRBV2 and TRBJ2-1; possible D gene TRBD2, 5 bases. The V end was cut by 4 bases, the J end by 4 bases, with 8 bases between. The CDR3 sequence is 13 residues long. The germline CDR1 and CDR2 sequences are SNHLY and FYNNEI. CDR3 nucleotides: TGTGCCAGCAGTGTCGGGGAGTACAATGAGCAGTTCTTC. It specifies CASSVGEYNEQFF.

CDR3 in amino acids: CAIFDNYYGYTF. CDR3 sequence (DNA): TGTGCCATCTTTGACAACTACTATGGCTACACCTTC. This sequence joins TRBV6-6 and TRBJ1-2; D call uncertain. Germline CDR1 reads MNHNY; CDR2 reads SVGAGI (reference sequence). With 10 bases removed from V and 3 bases from J, the gap between germline ends came to 12 bases. The CDR3 covers 12 residues.

The CDR3 DNA is TGTGCCAGCAGCTTTGGGGGTAGCGGGGTCTCCTACAATGAGCAGTTCTTC. Translation: CASSFGGSGVSYNEQFF. The chain recombines TRBV7-9 with TRBJ2-1; 8 nucleotides match TRBD2. The CDR3 covers 17 residues. The V segment lost 3 bases and the J segment 0 bases; nucleotides outside the gene matches: 7. Germline V gene sequence: CDR1 SEHNR, CDR2 FQNEAQ (reference sequence).

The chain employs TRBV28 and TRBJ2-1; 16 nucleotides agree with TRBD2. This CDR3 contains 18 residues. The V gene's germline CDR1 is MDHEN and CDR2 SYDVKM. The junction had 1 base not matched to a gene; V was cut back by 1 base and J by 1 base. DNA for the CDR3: TGTGCCAGCAGTTTATCGGGACTAGCGGGAGGGTCCTACAATGAGCAGTTCTTC. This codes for CASSLSGLAGGSYNEQFF.

DNA for the CDR3: TGTGCCAGCAGAAATTACCAGGGATACGGCAGGTCCTACGAGCAGTACTTC. Protein: CASRNYQGYGRSYEQYF. The chain has TRBV27 and TRBJ2-7; tentative D call: TRBD1 (5 bases). The V end lost 6 bases, the J end lost 1 base, and 22 bases lay between the germline ends. The CDR3 has 17 residues. Germline assignment: CDR1 MNHEY and CDR2 SMNVEV (reference sequence).

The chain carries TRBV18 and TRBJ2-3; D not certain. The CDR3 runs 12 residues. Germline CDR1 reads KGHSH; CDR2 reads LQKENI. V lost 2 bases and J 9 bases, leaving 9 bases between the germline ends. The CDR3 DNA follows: TGTGCCAGCTCACCAGCCGAAGGAACGCAGTATTTT. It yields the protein CASSPAEGTQYF.

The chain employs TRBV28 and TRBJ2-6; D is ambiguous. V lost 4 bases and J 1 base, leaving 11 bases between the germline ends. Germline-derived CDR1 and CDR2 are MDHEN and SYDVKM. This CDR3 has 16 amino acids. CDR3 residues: CASSSPGRSGANVLTF. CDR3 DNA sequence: TGTGCCAGCAGTTCCCCGGGTCGGTCTGGGGCCAACGTCCTGACTTTC. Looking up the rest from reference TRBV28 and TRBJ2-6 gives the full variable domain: DVKVTQSSRYLVKRTGEKVFLECVQDMDHENMFWYRQDPGLGLRLIYFSYDVKMKEKGDIPEGYSVSREKKERFSLILESASTNQTSMYLCASSSPGRSGANVLTFGAGSRLTVL.

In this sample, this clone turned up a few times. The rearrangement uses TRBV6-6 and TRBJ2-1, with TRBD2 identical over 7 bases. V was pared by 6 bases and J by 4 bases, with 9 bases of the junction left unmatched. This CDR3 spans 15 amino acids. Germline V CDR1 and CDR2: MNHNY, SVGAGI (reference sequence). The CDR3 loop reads CASRPGGAGYNEQFF. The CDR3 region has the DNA TGTGCCAGCAGACCCGGGGGAGCGGGATACAATGAGCAGTTCTTC.

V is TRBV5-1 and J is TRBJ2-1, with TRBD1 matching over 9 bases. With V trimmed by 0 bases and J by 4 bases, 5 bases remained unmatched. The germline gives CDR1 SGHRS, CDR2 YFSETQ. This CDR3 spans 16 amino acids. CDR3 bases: TGCGCCAGCAGCTTGGACCCACAGGGGGCATACAATGAGCAGTTCTTC. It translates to CASSLDPQGAYNEQFF.

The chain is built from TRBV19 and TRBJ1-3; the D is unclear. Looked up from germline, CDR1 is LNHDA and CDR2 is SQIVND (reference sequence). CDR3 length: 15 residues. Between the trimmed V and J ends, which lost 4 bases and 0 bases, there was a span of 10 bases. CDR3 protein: CASSTSLHSGNTIYF. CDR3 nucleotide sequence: TGTGCCAGTAGTACCTCTCTACACTCTGGAAACACCATATATTTT.

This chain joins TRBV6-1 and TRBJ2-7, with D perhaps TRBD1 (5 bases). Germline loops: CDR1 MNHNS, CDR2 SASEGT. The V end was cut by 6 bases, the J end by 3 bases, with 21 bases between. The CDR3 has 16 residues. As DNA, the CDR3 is TGTGCCAGCAGCGAACCCGGACACGCTACCAACTACGAGCAGTACTTC. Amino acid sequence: CASSEPGHATNYEQYF.

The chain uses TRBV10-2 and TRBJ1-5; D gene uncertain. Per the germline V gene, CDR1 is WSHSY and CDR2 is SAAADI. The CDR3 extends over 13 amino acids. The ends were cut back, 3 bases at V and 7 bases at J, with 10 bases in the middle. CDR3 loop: CASSDWAGQPQHF. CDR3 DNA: TGCGCCAGCAGTGATTGGGCTGGCCAGCCCCAGCATTTT.

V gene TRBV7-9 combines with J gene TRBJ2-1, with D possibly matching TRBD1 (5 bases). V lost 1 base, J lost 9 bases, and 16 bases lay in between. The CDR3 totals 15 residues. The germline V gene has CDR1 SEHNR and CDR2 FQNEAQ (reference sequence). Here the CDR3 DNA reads TGTGCCAGCAGCTTAGAGCCCCAGGGTAGGGGTGAGCAGTTCTTC. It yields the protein CASSLEPQGRGEQFF.

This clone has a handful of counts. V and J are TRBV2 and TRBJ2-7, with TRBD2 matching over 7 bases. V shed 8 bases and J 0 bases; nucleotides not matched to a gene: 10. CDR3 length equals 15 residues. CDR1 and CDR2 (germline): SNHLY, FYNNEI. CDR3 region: CASDDLWTSSYEQYF. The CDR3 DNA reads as TGTGCCAGCGACGACCTTTGGACTAGCTCCTACGAGCAGTACTTC.

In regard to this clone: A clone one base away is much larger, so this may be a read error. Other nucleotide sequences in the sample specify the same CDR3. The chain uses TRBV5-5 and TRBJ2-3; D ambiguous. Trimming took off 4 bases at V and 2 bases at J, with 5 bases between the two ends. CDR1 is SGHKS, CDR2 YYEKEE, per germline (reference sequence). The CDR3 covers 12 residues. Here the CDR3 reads CASSLYTDTQYF. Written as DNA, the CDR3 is TGTGCCAGCAGCCTCTACACAGATACGCAGTATTTT.

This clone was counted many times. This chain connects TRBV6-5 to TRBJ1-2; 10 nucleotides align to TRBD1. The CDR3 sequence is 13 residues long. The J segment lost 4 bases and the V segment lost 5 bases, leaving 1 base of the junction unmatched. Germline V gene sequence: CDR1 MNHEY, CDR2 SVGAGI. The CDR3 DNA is TGTGCCAGCAGTGGACAGGGGGTCTATGGCTACACCTTC. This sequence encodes CASSGQGVYGYTF.

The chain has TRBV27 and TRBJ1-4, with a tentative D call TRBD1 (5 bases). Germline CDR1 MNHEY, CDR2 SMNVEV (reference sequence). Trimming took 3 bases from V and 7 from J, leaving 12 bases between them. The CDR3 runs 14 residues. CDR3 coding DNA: TGTGCCAGCAGTTTCAGAAGGGGAGGTGAAAAACTGTTTTTT. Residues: CASSFRRGGEKLFF.

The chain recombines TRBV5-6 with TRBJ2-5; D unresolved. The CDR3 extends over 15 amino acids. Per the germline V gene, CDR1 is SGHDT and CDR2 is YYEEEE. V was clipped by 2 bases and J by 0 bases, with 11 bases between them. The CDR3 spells CASSFGPKDQETQYF. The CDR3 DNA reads TGTGCCAGCAGCTTCGGTCCCAAGGACCAAGAGACCCAGTACTTC.

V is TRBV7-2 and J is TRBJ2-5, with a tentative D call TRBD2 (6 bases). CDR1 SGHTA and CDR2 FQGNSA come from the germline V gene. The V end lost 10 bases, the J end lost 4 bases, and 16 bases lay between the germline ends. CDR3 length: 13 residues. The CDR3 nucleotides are TGTGCCACCCGCGGAGGGCCAGGAGAGACCCAGTACTTC. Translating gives CATRGGPGETQYF.

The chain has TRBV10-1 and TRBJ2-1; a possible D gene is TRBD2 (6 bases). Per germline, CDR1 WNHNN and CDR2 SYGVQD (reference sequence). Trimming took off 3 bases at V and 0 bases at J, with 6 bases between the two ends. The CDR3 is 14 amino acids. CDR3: CASSDGGSYNEQFF. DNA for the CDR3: TGCGCCAGCAGTGACGGGGGCTCCTACAATGAGCAGTTCTTC.

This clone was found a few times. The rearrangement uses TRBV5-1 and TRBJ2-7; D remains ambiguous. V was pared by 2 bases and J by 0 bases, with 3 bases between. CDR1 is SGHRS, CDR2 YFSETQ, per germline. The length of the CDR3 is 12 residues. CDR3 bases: TGCGCCAGCAGCTTTAGCTCCTACGAGCAGTACTTC. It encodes CASSFSSYEQYF. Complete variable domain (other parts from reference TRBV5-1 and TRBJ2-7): KAGVTQTPRYLIKTRGQQVTLSCSPISGHRSVSWYQQTPGQGLQFLFEYFSETQRNKGNFPGRFSGRQFSNSRSEMNVSTLELGDSALYLCASSFSSYEQYFGPGTRLTVT.

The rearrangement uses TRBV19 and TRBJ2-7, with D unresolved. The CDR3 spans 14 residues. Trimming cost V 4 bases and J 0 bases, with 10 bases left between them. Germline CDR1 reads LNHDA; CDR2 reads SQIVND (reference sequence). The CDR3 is CASSKDFSSYEQYF. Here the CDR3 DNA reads TGTGCCAGTAGTAAAGATTTTAGCTCCTACGAGCAGTACTTC.